Presented here are 13 T cell receptor beta chains from one specimen sequenced in a study of identical twins. One entry per CDR3 protein, called by TCRdb with MiXCR from the 5' RACE reads. The table includes hundreds of thousands of distinct CDR3 sequences, 20% to 25% detected once. These data were also filed under a second study, of T cells expressing NK-cell markers.

Specimen: CD4+ T cells sorted from blood. These receptors came from a woman aged 18-29 years in good health.

This clonotype was recorded a few times. J is TRBJ1-5 and V is TRBV6-2 or TRBV6-3; 9 bases fit TRBD1. Germline V lookup: CDR1 MNHEY, CDR2 SVGEGT. The CDR3 length is 15 residues. V shed 5 bases, J shed 5 bases, and the junction held 7 bases outside the gene matches. CDR3 DNA: TGTGCCAGCAGTCTGGACAGGGGTTTCTATCAGCCCCAGCATTTT. Translation gives CASSLDRGFYQPQHF.

This clonotype was picked up a small number of times. The chain has TRBV9 and TRBJ1-2; 8 bases are a match to TRBD1. This CDR3 is 14 amino acids long. V lost 5 bases to trimming and J lost 7 bases; unmatched junction nucleotides: 10. Germline CDR1 SGDLS, CDR2 YYNGEE. CDR3 nucleotides: TGTGCCAGCAGGGTCTCTCAGGGGGCGGGTGGCTACACCTTC. It is translated as CASRVSQGAGGYTF.

J is TRBJ2-7 and V is TRBV6-5; 10 nucleotides line up with TRBD2. The ends lost 2 bases at V and 6 bases at J; junction bases unmatched: 4. The CDR3 runs 14 residues. The V gene's germline CDR1 is MNHEY and CDR2 SVGAGI. The CDR3: CASSYSGRAGEQYF. The DNA of the CDR3 is TGTGCCAGCAGTTACAGCGGGAGGGCTGGCGAGCAGTACTTC.

The chain combines TRBV6-5 with TRBJ2-3; D may be TRBD1 or TRBD2 (5 bases each). CDR1 is MNHEY, CDR2 SVGAGI, per germline. The CDR3 consists of 17 residues. The V end lost 2 bases, the J end lost 3 bases, and 18 bases lay between the germline ends. The CDR3 loop is CASSYPAGTDGTDTQYF. In nucleotides, the CDR3 is TGTGCCAGCAGTTACCCCGCCGGGACGGACGGGACAGATACGCAGTATTTT.

This clonotype has just a few counts. The rearrangement links TRBV12-3 or TRBV12-4 to TRBJ1-1; D call uncertain. CDR3 length: 13 amino acids. The ends were cut back, 1 base at V and 4 bases at J, with 7 bases in the middle. The chain's CDR3 is CASSLVRATEAFF. CDR3 nucleotides: TGTGCCAGCAGTTTAGTAAGGGCCACTGAAGCTTTCTTT.

The rearrangement joins TRBV11-3 to TRBJ2-7; 7 positions agree with TRBD2. The CDR3 covers 14 residues. V gave up 7 bases and J gave up 2 bases; unmatched junction bases: 8. Germline V gene lookup returns CDR1 SGHNT and CDR2 YENEEA. Written as DNA, the CDR3 is TGTGCCAGCAATCAAGCGGGGAAAACCTACGAGCAGTACTTC. Residues: CASNQAGKTYEQYF.

The chain carries TRBV7-9 and TRBJ1-5; TRBD1 aligns across 9 bases. CDR3 length: 15 amino acids. The germline CDR1 and CDR2 sequences are SEHNR and FQNEAQ (reference sequence). The V gene end was trimmed by 2 bases and the J gene end by 10 bases; junction bases not matched to a gene: 9. The CDR3, as DNA: TGTGCCAGCAGCTTACAAGGGACAGGGCCTGATCCCCAGCATTTT. This translates into CASSLQGTGPDPQHF.

In this sample, this clonotype turned up a few times. The rearrangement uses TRBV6-1 and TRBJ2-3; D gene ambiguous. Trimming cost V 6 bases and J 1 base, with 11 bases left between them. Per the germline V gene, CDR1 is MNHNS and CDR2 is SASEGT. There are 14 residues in the CDR3. CDR3 nucleotide sequence: TGTGCCAGCAGGGACGACGGACGCACAGATACGCAGTATTTT. The encoded protein is CASRDDGRTDTQYF.

This clonotype was detected only a few times. This chain links TRBV5-1 with TRBJ1-2; 11 bases are shared with TRBD1. Looked up from germline, CDR1 is SGHRS and CDR2 is YFSETQ. With 1 base clipped from V and 6 bases from J, the junction kept 2 bases outside the gene matches. This CDR3 is 14 amino acids long. CDR3 DNA sequence: TGCGCCAGCAGCTTGACGGGACAGGGGGATGGCTACACCTTC. Its translation: CASSLTGQGDGYTF.

This chain joins TRBV6-5 and TRBJ2-7; D unclear. Trimming took off 2 bases at V and 1 base at J, with 9 bases between the two ends. The germline CDR1 and CDR2 sequences are MNHEY and SVGAGI. There are 14 residues in the CDR3. The CDR3 region has the DNA TGTGCCAGCAGTTACCGTAGGTTTTCCTACGAGCAGTACTTC. This codes for CASSYRRFSYEQYF.

This CDR3 is CASSIVRGPLDIQYF. CDR3 nucleotide sequence: TGTGCCAGTAGTATAGTTAGGGGGCCTCTAGACATTCAGTACTTC. This rearrangement joins TRBV19 to TRBJ2-4, with 7 bases fitting TRBD1. Trimming cost V 1 base and J 8 bases; bases outside gene matches: 8. The germline V gene encodes CDR1 LNHDA and CDR2 SQIVND (reference sequence). The length of the CDR3 is 15 residues. The variable domain in full, completed from reference TRBV19 and TRBJ2-4, reads DGGITQSPKYLFRKEGQNVTLSCEQNLNHDAMYWYRQDPGQGLRLIYYSQIVNDFQKGDIAEGYSVSREKKESFPLTVTSAQKNPTAFYLCASSIVRGPLDIQYFGAGTRLSVL.

This chain connects TRBV27 to TRBJ2-7, with a weak D call TRBD2 (5 bases). Trimming cost V 11 bases and J 5 bases, with 13 bases left between them. This CDR3 is 11 amino acids long. Per germline, CDR1 MNHEY and CDR2 SMNVEV (reference sequence). CDR3 in DNA: TGTGCCTCGGGGAGTGAGAACGAGCAGTACTTC. It is translated as CASGSENEQYF.

J is TRBJ1-4 and V is TRBV5-1; 8 bases match TRBD1. The CDR3 sequence is 17 residues long. From germline, CDR1 is SGHRS and CDR2 YFSETQ. V gave up 4 bases and J gave up 8 bases; unmatched junction bases: 16. This CDR3 is CASSPTGTGPPGEKLFF. The DNA for the CDR3 is TGCGCCAGCAGCCCAACCGGGACAGGTCCCCCGGGGGAAAAACTGTTTTTT.